This T cell receptor (beta chain) was recovered during a study of OX40 agonist ivuxolimab in advanced cancers. Assay used: immunoSEQ multiplex PCR; TCRdb lists only in-frame clones, some missing. Seen here are about 62,000 clones, approximately 90% observed once, and the top ten hold approximately 12%. Trimming left V 5 bases short and J 0 bases short, with 14 bases between. CDR3 size: 16 residues. Germline V CDR1 and CDR2: SGHVS, FQNEAQ. The chain recombines TRBV7-8 with TRBJ1-5; TRBD1 might be the D (6 bases). The TCR was taken from an adult with an advanced solid tumor such as melanoma, head and neck, liver or kidney cancer. The sequencing here drew on CD4+ or CD8+ T cells sorted from blood, taken in a trial of the OX40 agonist ivuxolimab. CDR3 sequence: CASSLIQGVSNQPQHF. Here the CDR3 DNA reads TGTGCCAGCAGCCTTATACAGGGAGTTAGCAATCAGCCCCAGCATTTT.